This T cell receptor beta chain stems from a study of radiotherapy plus CTLA-4 blockade in lung cancer. The wider study: Patients showed objective responses in 18% of cases, and disease control was achieved by 30% to 35%. Study observations and caveats: There was expansion of tumor-derived TCR clones in blood after radiotherapy plus ipilimumab.

On this clone itself: Its target is not known.

The table came from immunoSEQ multiplex PCR; TCRdb's copy has only in-frame clones and leaves some out. The sample contains some 120,000 clones, roughly 86% of which appear only once. Treatment of patients with chemo-refractory metastatic non-small-cell lung cancer consisted of focal radiation plus CTLA-4 blockade with ipilimumab. The sequencing used peripheral blood, collected from a patient treated with radiotherapy plus ipilimumab. The sequence came from a human donor with non-small cell lung cancer that progressed on radiotherapy plus ipilimumab. Some clones in this sample may be carry-over from other donors' samples.

In DNA, the CDR3 is TGTGCCAGCAGTCGACAGAGCAATCAGCCCCAGCATTTT. This gives the protein CASSRQSNQPQHF. The chain couples TRBV6-1 to TRBJ1-5; possible D gene TRBD1, 5 bases. This CDR3 is 13 amino acids long. Trimming pared 5 bases from V and 1 base from J, leaving 6 bases between. The germline V gene encodes CDR1 MNHNS and CDR2 SASEGT.